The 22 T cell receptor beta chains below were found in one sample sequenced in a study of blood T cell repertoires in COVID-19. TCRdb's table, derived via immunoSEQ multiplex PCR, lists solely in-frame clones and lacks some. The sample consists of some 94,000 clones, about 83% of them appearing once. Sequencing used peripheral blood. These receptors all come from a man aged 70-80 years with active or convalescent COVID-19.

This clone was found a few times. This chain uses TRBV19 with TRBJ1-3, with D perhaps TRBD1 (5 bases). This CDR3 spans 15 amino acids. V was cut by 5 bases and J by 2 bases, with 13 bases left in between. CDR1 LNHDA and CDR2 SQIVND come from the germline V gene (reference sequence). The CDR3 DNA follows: TGTGCCAGTAGTCCCCTCGGCAGGGCTGGAAACACCATATATTTT. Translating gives CASSPLGRAGNTIYF.

CDR3 amino acids: CASSWDRVGAEAFF. CDR3 sequence (DNA): TGCGCCAGCAGCTGGGACAGGGTGGGTGCTGAAGCTTTCTTT. V is TRBV5-1 and J is TRBJ1-1; 9 positions agree with TRBD1. V shed 3 bases, J shed 6 bases, and the junction held 6 bases outside the gene matches. The CDR3 spans 14 residues. Germline lookup yields CDR1 SGHRS and CDR2 YFSETQ.

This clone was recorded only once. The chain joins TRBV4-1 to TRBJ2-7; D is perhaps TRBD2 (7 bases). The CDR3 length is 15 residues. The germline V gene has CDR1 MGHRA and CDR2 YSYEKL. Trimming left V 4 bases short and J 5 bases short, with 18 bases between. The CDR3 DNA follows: TGCGCCAGCAGCCCCCACACGGGGGGCCGAGACGAGCAGTACTTC. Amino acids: CASSPHTGGRDEQYF.

The CDR3 region is CASSQPGQGQETQYF. In nucleotides, the CDR3 is TGTGCCAGCTCACAGCCGGGACAGGGCCAAGAGACCCAGTACTTC. This chain connects TRBV18 to TRBJ2-5; 9 nucleotides align to TRBD1. CDR1 is KGHSH, CDR2 LQKENI, per germline. The CDR3 covers 15 residues. After removal of 4 bases from V and 1 base from J, the junction contained 4 bases not matched to a gene.

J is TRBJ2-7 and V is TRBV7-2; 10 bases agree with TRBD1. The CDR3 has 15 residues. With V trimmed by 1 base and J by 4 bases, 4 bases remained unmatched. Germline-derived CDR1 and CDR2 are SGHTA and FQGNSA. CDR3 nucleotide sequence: TGTGCCAGCAGCTTAGAAAGGGGACAGGGGTACGAGCAGTACTTC. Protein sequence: CASSLERGQGYEQYF.

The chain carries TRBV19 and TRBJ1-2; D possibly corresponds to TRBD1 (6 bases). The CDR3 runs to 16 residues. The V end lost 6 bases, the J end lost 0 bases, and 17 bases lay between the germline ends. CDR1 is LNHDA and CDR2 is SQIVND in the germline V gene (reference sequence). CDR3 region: CASRATQGPPNYGYTF. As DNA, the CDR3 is TGTGCCAGTAGAGCCACCCAGGGGCCCCCTAACTATGGCTACACCTTC.

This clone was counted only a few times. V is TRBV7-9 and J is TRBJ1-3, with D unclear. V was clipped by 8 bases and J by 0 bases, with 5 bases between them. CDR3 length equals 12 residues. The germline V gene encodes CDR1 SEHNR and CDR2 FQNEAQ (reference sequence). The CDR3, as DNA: TGTGCCAGCCGGGACTCTGGAAACACCATATATTTT. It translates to CASRDSGNTIYF.

CDR3: CASSQGTNEKLFF. CDR3 coding DNA: TGTGCCAGCTCACAGGGGACTAATGAAAAACTGTTTTTT. The chain has TRBV18 and TRBJ1-4; the D gene is possibly TRBD1 (5 bases). CDR1 and CDR2 from the germline V gene are KGHSH and LQKENI. There are 13 residues in the CDR3. Trimming shortened V by 4 bases and J by 2 bases, and 5 bases separated the two germline ends. Supplemented by reference TRBV18 and TRBJ1-4, the full variable domain reads NAGVMQNPRHLVRRRGQEARLRCSPMKGHSHVYWYRQLPEEGLKFMVYLQKENIIDESGMPKERFSAEFPKEGPSILRIQQVVRGDSAAYFCASSQGTNEKLFFGSGTQLSVL.

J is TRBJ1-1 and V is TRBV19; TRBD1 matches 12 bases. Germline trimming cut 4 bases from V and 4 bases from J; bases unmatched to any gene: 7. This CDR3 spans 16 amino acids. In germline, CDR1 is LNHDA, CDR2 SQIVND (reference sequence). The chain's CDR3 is CASSTGTGGTGTEAFF. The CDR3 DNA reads TGTGCCAGTAGTACCGGGACAGGGGGCACCGGCACTGAAGCTTTCTTT.

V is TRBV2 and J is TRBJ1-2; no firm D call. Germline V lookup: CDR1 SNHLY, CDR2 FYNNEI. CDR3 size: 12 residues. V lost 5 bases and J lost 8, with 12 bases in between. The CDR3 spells CASSRDNEGYTF. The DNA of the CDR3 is TGTGCCAGCAGTCGAGACAACGAAGGCTACACCTTC.

CDR3 sequence reads: CASSFAGTGVNTEAFF. DNA of the CDR3: TGTGCCAGCAGTTTCGCCGGGACAGGAGTGAACACTGAAGCTTTCTTT. This chain links TRBV6-5 with TRBJ1-1, with 8 bases identical to TRBD1. This CDR3 contains 16 residues. J gave up 0 bases and V 4 bases, and 7 bases lay outside the gene matches. The germline CDR1 and CDR2 sequences are MNHEY and SVGAGI.

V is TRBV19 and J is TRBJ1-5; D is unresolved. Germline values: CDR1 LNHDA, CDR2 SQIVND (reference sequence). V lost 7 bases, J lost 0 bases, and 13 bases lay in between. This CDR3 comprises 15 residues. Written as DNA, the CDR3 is TGTGCCAGTACCCCGCCAGGTTTTAGCAATCAGCCCCAGCATTTT. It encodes CASTPPGFSNQPQHF. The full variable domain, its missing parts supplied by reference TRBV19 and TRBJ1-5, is DGGITQSPKYLFRKEGQNVTLSCEQNLNHDAMYWYRQDPGQGLRLIYYSQIVNDFQKGDIAEGYSVSREKKESFPLTVTSAQKNPTAFYLCASTPPGFSNQPQHFGDGTRLSIL.

In DNA form, the CDR3 reads TGTGCCAGCAGCCGAAGGGAGGCAGCTCCCTACAATGAGCAGTTCTTC. Protein product: CASSRREAAPYNEQFF. The chain recombines TRBV3-1 (or the pseudogene TRBV3-2) with TRBJ2-1; the D gene is possibly TRBD2 (6 bases). CDR1 is LGHDT and CDR2 is YNNKEL in the germline V gene (reference sequence). The V and J ends lost 4 bases and 2 bases respectively, with 15 bases between them. CDR3 length: 16 residues.

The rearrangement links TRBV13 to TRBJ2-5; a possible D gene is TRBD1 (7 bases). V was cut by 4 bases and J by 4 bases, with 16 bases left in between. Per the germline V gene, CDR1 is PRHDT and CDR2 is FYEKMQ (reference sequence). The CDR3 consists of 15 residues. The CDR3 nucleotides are TGTGCCAGCAGCTCAGGGGGAGGAAGATTAGAGACCCAGTACTTC. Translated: CASSSGGGRLETQYF.

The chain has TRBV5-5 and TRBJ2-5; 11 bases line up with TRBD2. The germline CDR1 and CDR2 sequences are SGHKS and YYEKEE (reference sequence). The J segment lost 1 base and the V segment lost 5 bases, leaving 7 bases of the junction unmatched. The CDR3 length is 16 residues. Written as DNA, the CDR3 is TGTGCCAGCAGTAGCAGACTAGCGGGACTCCAAGAGACCCAGTACTTC. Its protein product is CASSSRLAGLQETQYF.

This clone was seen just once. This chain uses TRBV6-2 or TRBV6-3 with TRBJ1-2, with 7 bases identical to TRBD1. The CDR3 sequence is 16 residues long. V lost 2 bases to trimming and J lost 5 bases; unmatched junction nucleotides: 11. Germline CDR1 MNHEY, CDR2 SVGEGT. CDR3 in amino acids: CASSYPTKGQRYGYTF. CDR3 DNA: TGTGCCAGCAGTTACCCAACTAAGGGACAGAGATATGGCTACACCTTC.

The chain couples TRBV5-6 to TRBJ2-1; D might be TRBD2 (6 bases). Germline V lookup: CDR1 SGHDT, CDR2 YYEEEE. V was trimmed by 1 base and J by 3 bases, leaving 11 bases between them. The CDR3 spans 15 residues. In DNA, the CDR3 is TGTGCCAGCAGCTTGCGCGGGGTGGGCTACAATGAGCAGTTCTTC. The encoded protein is CASSLRGVGYNEQFF.

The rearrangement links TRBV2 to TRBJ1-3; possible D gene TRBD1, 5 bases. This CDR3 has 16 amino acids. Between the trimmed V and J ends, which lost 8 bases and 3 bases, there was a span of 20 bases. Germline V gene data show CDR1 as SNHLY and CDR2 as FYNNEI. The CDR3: CASGGEQLSFGNTIYF. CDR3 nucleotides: TGTGCCAGCGGGGGGGAGCAGTTAAGTTTTGGAAACACCATATATTTT.

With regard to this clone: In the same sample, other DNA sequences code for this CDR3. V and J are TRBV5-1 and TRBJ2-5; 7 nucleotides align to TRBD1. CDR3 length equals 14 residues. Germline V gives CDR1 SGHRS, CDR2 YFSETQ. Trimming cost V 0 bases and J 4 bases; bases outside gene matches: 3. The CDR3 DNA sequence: TGCGCCAGCAGCTTGGGACAGGGTGGAGAGACCCAGTACTTC. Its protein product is CASSLGQGGETQYF.

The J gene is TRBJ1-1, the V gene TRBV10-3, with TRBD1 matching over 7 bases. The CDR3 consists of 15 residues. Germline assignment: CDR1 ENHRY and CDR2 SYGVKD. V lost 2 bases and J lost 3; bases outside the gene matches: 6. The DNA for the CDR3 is TGTGCCATCAGTGAGGAGAGGGGGCGGTACACTGAAGCTTTCTTT. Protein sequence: CAISEERGRYTEAFF.

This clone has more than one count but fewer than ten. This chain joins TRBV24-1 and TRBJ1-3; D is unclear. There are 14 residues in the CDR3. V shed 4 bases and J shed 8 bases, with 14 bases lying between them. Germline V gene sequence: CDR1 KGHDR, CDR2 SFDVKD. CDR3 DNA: TGTGCCACCAGTGACACCGGGAGGGAGGACACCATATATTTT. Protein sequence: CATSDTGREDTIYF.

The CDR3 reads CAWSVRGTVNSPLHF. The CDR3 region has the DNA TGTGCCTGGAGTGTACGCGGGACAGTCAATTCACCCCTCCACTTT. This rearrangement joins TRBV30 to TRBJ1-6; 7 nucleotides match TRBD1. CDR1 is GTSNPN, CDR2 SVGIG, per germline (reference sequence). Losses at the gene ends were 0 bases for V and 7 bases for J; bases not matched to a gene: 6. The CDR3 consists of 15 residues.